Included here is one TCR beta chain sequence, with context. Germline-derived CDR1 and CDR2 are SGHVS and FQNEAQ. The CDR3 is made up of 13 amino acids. V was trimmed by 5 bases and J by 4 bases, leaving 11 bases between them. Using immunoSEQ multiplex PCR, the repertoire was profiled, and TCRdb retains in-frame clones only, with some absent. The sample has about 1.5 million clones; roughly 96% are singletons. The data were taken from a study of shared clonotypes between healthy human individuals. Study information: Per donor, three plates held CD4 naive cells, three held CD4 memory, two held CD8 naive and one held CD8 memory.

Sequenced material: naive CD4+ T cells sorted from blood. The subset: CD45RA+ positively selected. V usage is TRBV7-8 and J usage is TRBJ2-5; D remains ambiguous. The receptor's source is a man between 25 and 39 years old in good health. CDR3 protein: CASSNSLTETQYF. The CDR3 DNA sequence: TGTGCCAGCAGCAACAGCTTGACAGAGACCCAGTACTTC.